The clone carrying this TCR beta chain was seen repeatedly, ten times or more. Its specificity is unknown. TCRdb ran MiXCR on the 5' RACE reads and lists one entry per CDR3 protein. The profile shows under 350,000 distinct CDR3 sequences, about 17% of them singletons. The data originate from a study of T-cell memory formation after mild COVID-19. The CDR3 is 13 amino acids. V was shortened by 10 bases and J by 0 bases, with 10 bases between the two germline ends. Study findings and constraints: Researchers could not confirm that second-wave clones peaking on day 37 targeted SARS-CoV-2.

Material: PBMCs or a T cell subset sorted from them (not recorded which). The rearrangement links TRBV12-3 or TRBV12-4 to TRBJ1-3; D gene ambiguous. This sequence originates from a man younger than 30 who had mild COVID-19 (a few samples of this study predate the infection). Cell type and time point are not known. CDR3: CATNAGSGNTIYF. Here the CDR3 DNA reads TGTGCCACTAATGCAGGCTCTGGAAACACCATATATTTT.